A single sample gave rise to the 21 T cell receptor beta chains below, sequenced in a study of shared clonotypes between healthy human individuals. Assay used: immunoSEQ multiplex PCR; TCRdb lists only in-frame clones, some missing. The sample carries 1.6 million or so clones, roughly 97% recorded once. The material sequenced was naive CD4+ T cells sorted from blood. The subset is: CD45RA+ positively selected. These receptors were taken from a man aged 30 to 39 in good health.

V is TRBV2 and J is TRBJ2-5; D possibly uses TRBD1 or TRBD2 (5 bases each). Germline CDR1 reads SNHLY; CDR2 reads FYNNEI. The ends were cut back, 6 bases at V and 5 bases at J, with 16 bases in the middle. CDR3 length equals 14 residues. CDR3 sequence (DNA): TGTGCCAGCAGGGAGAGGACTCCAGGGGAGACCCAGTACTTC. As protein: CASRERTPGETQYF.

The CDR3 bases are TGTGCCAGCAGCGACGCAGGGGGCAGTGGCTACACCTTC. Its translation: CASSDAGGSGYTF. The chain is built from TRBV12-2 and TRBJ1-2; TRBD1, the table's D call, lacks a check against the DNA. TRBV12-2 is a documented pseudogene. The CDR3 has 13 amino acids.

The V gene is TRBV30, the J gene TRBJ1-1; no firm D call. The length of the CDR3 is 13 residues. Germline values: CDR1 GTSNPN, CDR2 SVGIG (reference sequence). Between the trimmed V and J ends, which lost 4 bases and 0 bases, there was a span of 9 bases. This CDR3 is CAWKKFMNTEAFF. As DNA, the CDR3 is TGTGCCTGGAAGAAGTTCATGAACACTGAAGCTTTCTTT.

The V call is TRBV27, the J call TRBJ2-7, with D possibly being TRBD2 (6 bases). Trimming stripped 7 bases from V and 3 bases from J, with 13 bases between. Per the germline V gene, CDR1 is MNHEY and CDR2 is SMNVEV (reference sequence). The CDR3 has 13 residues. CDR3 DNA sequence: TGTGCCAGCACCCAGACTAGAGGCTACGAGCAGTACTTC. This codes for CASTQTRGYEQYF.

Written as DNA, the CDR3 is TGTGCCAGTAGTAATACAGAGAGTTATGGCTACACCTTC. This sequence encodes CASSNTESYGYTF. The chain couples TRBV19 to TRBJ1-2; D is uncertain. The CDR3 loop spans 13 amino acids. Germline-derived CDR1 and CDR2 are LNHDA and SQIVND (reference sequence). V lost 4 bases, J lost 5 bases, and 11 bases lay in between.

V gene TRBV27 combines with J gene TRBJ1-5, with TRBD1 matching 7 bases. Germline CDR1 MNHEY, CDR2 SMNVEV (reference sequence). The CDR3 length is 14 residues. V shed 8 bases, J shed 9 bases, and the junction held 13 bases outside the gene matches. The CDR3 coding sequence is TGTGCCAGCGGTTCAAGAAACAGGGGAGGGCCCCAGCATTTT. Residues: CASGSRNRGGPQHF.

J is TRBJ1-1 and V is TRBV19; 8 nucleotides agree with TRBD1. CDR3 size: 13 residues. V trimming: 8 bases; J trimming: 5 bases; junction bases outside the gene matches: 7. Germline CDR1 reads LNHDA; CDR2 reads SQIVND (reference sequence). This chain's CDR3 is CASGQGGKTEAFF. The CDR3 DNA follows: TGTGCCAGTGGACAGGGAGGTAAGACTGAAGCTTTCTTT. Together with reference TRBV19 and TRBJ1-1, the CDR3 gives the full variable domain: DGGITQSPKYLFRKEGQNVTLSCEQNLNHDAMYWYRQDPGQGLRLIYYSQIVNDFQKGDIAEGYSVSREKKESFPLTVTSAQKNPTAFYLCASGQGGKTEAFFGQGTRLTVV.

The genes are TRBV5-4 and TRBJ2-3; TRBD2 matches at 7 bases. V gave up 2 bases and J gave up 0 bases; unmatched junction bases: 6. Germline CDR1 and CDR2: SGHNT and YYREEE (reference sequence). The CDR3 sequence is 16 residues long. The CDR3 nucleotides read TGTGCCAGCAGCTTCGGGCGGGAGAAGAGCACAGATACGCAGTATTTT. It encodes CASSFGREKSTDTQYF.

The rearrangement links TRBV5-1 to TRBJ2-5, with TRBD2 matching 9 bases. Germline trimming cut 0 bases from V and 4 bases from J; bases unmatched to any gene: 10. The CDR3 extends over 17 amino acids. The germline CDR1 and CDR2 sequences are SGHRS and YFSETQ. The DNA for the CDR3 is TGCGCCAGCAGCTTGGGCAGCGGGAGGAAAGTGGGAGAGACCCAGTACTTC. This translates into CASSLGSGRKVGETQYF.

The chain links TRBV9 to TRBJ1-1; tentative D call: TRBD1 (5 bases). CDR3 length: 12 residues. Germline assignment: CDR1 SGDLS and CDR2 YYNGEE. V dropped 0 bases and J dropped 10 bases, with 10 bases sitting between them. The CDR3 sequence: CASSVDSGTAFF. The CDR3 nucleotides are TGTGCCAGCAGCGTAGACAGCGGGACAGCTTTCTTT.

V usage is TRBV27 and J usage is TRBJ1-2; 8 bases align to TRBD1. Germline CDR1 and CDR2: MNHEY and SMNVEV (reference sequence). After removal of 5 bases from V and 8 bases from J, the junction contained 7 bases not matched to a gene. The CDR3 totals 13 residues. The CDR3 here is CASSRTGRGGYTF. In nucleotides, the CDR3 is TGTGCCAGCAGTCGGACAGGGCGAGGAGGCTACACCTTC.

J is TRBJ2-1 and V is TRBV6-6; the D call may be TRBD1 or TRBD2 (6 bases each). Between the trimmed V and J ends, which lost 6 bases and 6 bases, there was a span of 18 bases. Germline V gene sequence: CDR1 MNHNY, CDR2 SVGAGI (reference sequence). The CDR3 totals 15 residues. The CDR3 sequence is CASRSPRRGPNEQFF. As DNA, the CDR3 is TGTGCCAGCAGGTCCCCACGCCGGGGGCCCAATGAGCAGTTCTTC.

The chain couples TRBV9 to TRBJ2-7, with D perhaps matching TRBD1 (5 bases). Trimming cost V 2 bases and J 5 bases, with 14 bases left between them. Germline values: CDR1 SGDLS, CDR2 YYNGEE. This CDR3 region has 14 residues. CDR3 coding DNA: TGTGCCAGCAGCGTTGGCAGGGTTCCCAACGAGCAGTACTTC. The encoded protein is CASSVGRVPNEQYF.

The CDR3, as DNA: TGTGCCAGCAACCCGAGCCCGGGCACCGGGGAGCTGTTTTTT. Its protein product is CASNPSPGTGELFF. The rearrangement uses TRBV6-6 and TRBJ2-2; D gene uncertain. Germline CDR1 MNHNY, CDR2 SVGAGI (reference sequence). V dropped 7 bases and J dropped 4 bases, with 13 bases sitting between them. This CDR3 is built from 14 residues.

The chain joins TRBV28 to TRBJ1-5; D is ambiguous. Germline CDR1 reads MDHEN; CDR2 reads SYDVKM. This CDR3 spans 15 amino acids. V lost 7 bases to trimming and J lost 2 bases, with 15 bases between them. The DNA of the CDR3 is TGTGCCAGCACCGAGGAGGGTCGGGGCAATCAGCCCCAGCATTTT. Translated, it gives CASTEEGRGNQPQHF.

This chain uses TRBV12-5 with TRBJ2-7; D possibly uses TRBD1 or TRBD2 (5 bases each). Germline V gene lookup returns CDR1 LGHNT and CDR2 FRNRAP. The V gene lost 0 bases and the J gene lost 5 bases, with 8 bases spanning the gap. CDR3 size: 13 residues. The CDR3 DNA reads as TGTGCTAGTGGTTTGGTGGGGGTACACGAGCAGTACTTC. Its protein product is CASGLVGVHEQYF.

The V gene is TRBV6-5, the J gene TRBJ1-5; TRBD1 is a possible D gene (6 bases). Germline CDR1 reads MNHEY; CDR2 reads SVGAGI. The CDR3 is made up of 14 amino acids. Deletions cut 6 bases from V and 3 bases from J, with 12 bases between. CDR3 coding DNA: TGTGCCAGCAGCAACAGGGCTATCAATCAGCCCCAGCATTTT. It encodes CASSNRAINQPQHF.

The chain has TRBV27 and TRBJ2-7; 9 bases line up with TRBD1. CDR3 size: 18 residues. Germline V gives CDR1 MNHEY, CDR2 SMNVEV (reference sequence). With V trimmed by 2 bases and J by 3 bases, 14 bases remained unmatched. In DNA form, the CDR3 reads TGTGCCAGCAGTTTAAAAGGGGGACAGGGCTTTCCCCTCTACGAGCAGTACTTC. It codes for CASSLKGGQGFPLYEQYF.

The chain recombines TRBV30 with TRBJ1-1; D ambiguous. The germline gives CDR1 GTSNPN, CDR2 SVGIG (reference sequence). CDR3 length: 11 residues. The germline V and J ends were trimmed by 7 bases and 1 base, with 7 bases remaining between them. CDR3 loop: CALTQNTEAFF. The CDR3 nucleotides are TGTGCCTTGACACAGAACACTGAAGCTTTCTTT.

The CDR3 loop is CASSFLQQNEQFF. The CDR3 DNA follows: TGTGCCAGCAGCTTTTTACAGCAAAATGAGCAGTTCTTC. This chain connects TRBV11-3 to TRBJ2-1; D remains unclear. The CDR3 is 13 residues long. V shed 3 bases and J shed 7 bases, with 10 bases lying between them. Germline CDR1 is SGHNT and CDR2 is YENEEA.

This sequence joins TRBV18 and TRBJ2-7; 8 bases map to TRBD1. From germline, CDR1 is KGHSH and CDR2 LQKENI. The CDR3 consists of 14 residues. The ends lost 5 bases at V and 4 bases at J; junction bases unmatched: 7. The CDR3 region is CASSGIDRGYEQYF. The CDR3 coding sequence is TGTGCCAGCTCAGGGATTGACAGGGGATACGAGCAGTACTTC.